This note documents a single TCR beta chain sequence. Original data processing: Reference gene primer amplification in the assay estimated nucleated cell counts. Repertoires were generated with immunoSEQ multiplex PCR, while TCRdb's copy carries only in-frame clones and drops some. The V and J calls and clone size come from that table; D and trimming were worked out from the DNA. The sample has a few hundred thousand clones; around 87% are singletons. This specimen comes from a study of blood T cell repertoires in COVID-19. At the level of the study: Samples representing acute and convalescent COVID-19 were sourced from the United States, Italy and Spain.

CDR3 length: 14 amino acids. Trimming shortened V by 8 bases and J by 1 base, and 14 bases separated the two germline ends. Per the germline V gene, CDR1 is MNHEY and CDR2 is SVGAGI. Input material: peripheral blood. This chain connects TRBV6-5 to TRBJ1-2, with D uncertain. This clonotype originated in a man aged 18 to 29 with active or convalescent COVID-19. The CDR3: CASRTERLNYGYTF. Written as DNA, the CDR3 is TGTGCCAGCCGAACCGAGAGACTTAACTATGGCTACACCTTC.